The 27 T cell receptor beta chains listed next were all sequenced from one sample in a study of cytotoxic CD8 clonotypes in ibrutinib-treated CLL. Here immunoSEQ multiplex PCR was the method, and the copy in TCRdb shows in-frame clones only, minus some. The table records roughly 16,000 clones, about 61% of them present only once. The input for sequencing was PBMCs, taken after 12 months of ibrutinib treatment. The receptors shown here come from a human donor with chronic lymphocytic leukemia.

This clone was seen a handful of times. The chain combines TRBV19 with TRBJ1-1, with D tentatively TRBD1 (5 bases). V was clipped by 5 bases and J by 4 bases, with 17 bases between them. CDR1 is LNHDA, CDR2 SQIVND, per germline (reference sequence). The CDR3 runs 15 residues. CDR3 sequence: CASSVNRRLSTEAFF. For the CDR3, the DNA is TGTGCCAGTAGTGTCAACAGGCGGCTGAGCACTGAAGCTTTCTTT.

J is TRBJ1-1 and V is TRBV7-9, with D hard to call. Trimming took off 0 bases at V and 11 bases at J, with 13 bases between the two ends. The CDR3 loop spans 13 amino acids. Germline values: CDR1 SEHNR, CDR2 FQNEAQ (reference sequence). CDR3 sequence (DNA): TGTGCCAGCAGCTTAGCGGGAGAATTTGACGCTTTCTTT. Translated, it gives CASSLAGEFDAFF.

This clone was seen a few times. The chain uses TRBV5-4 and TRBJ2-5; 10 bases map to TRBD2. The length of the CDR3 is 14 residues. J gave up 5 bases and V 4 bases, and 5 bases lay outside the gene matches. Germline assignment: CDR1 SGHNT and CDR2 YYREEE (reference sequence). CDR3 DNA: TGTGCCAGCAGCGCACTAGCGGGACCCGAGACCCAGTACTTC. It codes for CASSALAGPETQYF.

This clone showed up just a few times. This sequence joins TRBV2 and TRBJ1-4; D might be TRBD1 (5 bases). The CDR3 runs to 14 residues. Trimming shortened V by 5 bases and J by 0 bases, and 7 bases separated the two germline ends. In germline, CDR1 is SNHLY, CDR2 FYNNEI. In DNA form, the CDR3 reads TGTGCCAGCAGTAGGGACGCAACTAATGAAAAACTGTTTTTT. Protein product: CASSRDATNEKLFF.

This chain links TRBV7-3 with TRBJ1-5, with unresolved D. V was cut by 3 bases and J by 3 bases, with 6 bases left in between. CDR1 and CDR2 from the germline V gene are SGHTA and FQGTGA. CDR3 length: 13 amino acids. CDR3 nucleotides: TGTGCCAGCAGCTTCGGACCCAATCAGCCCCAGCATTTT. The encoded protein is CASSFGPNQPQHF.

The V call is TRBV6-1, the J call TRBJ2-1, with 7 bases that match TRBD2. The CDR3 runs 12 residues. Germline lookup yields CDR1 MNHNS and CDR2 SASEGT. V was clipped by 8 bases and J by 8 bases; unmatched bases: 6. CDR3: CASRDYIDEQFF. In DNA, the CDR3 is TGTGCCAGCCGGGACTACATCGATGAGCAGTTCTTC.

V is TRBV5-4 and J is TRBJ2-1; TRBD1 might be the D (7 bases). CDR1 and CDR2 from the germline V gene are SGHNT and YYREEE (reference sequence). V was clipped by 4 bases and J by 2 bases, with 19 bases between them. The CDR3 runs to 17 residues. CDR3 residues: CASSPIRQGGTYNEQFF. In DNA form, the CDR3 reads TGTGCCAGCAGCCCCATAAGGCAGGGGGGTACCTACAATGAGCAGTTCTTC.

The table lists this clone with a count of one. V gene TRBV11-1 combines with J gene TRBJ2-3; TRBD2 matches 8 bases. Looked up from germline, CDR1 is SGHAT and CDR2 is FQDESV (reference sequence). Germline trimming cut 6 bases from V and 5 bases from J; bases unmatched to any gene: 1. The CDR3 covers 12 residues. The CDR3 sequence is CASSLAGDTQYF. CDR3 coding DNA: TGTGCCAGCAGTCTAGCGGGAGATACGCAGTATTTT.

This clone counts as medium-sized. The chain employs TRBV19 and TRBJ2-2; a possible D gene is TRBD2 (6 bases). The germline V and J ends were trimmed by 0 bases and 0 bases, with 14 bases remaining between them. Germline V gives CDR1 LNHDA, CDR2 SQIVND (reference sequence). This CDR3 is built from 18 residues. The CDR3 nucleotides read TGTGCCAGTAGTATAGACAGGGTTGGCGGGACGAACACCGGGGAGCTGTTTTTT. Encoded protein: CASSIDRVGGTNTGELFF.

The genes are TRBV19 and TRBJ1-1; D gene unclear. The CDR3 consists of 11 residues. Trimming took 9 bases from V and 2 from J, leaving 7 bases between them. Per the germline V gene, CDR1 is LNHDA and CDR2 is SQIVND (reference sequence). The CDR3 is CASVSNTEAFF. The CDR3, as DNA: TGTGCCAGCGTCTCTAACACTGAAGCTTTCTTT.

The V call is TRBV9, the J call TRBJ2-2; the D is unclear. This CDR3 is built from 15 residues. Germline V gene data show CDR1 as SGDLS and CDR2 as YYNGEE. Trimming stripped 4 bases from V and 3 bases from J, with 13 bases between. CDR3: CASSPRTEYTGELFF. CDR3 sequence (DNA): TGTGCCAGCAGCCCCCGGACGGAGTACACCGGGGAGCTGTTTTTT.

This chain connects TRBV11-2 to TRBJ1-4; D may be TRBD1 (5 bases). CDR3 length: 16 residues. Germline CDR1 SGHAT, CDR2 FQNNGV. V dropped 5 bases and J dropped 3 bases, with 16 bases sitting between them. The CDR3 protein is CASSKPEDKPNEKLFF. The CDR3 region has the DNA TGTGCCAGCAGCAAACCGGAGGACAAACCTAATGAAAAACTGTTTTTT.

The V gene is TRBV28, the J gene TRBJ2-7; 10 nucleotides align to TRBD1. CDR1 is MDHEN, CDR2 SYDVKM, per germline. The CDR3 length is 14 residues. V was pared by 2 bases and J by 5 bases, with 3 bases of the junction left unmatched. CDR3 in DNA: TGTGCCAGCAGTTTAGCGGGACAGGGGCACGAGCAGTACTTC. It encodes CASSLAGQGHEQYF.

The V and J genes are TRBV28 and TRBJ2-7, with 7 bases identical to TRBD1. Trimming took 5 bases from V and 4 from J; bases not matched to a gene: 8. The CDR3 length is 14 residues. Germline V gene data show CDR1 as MDHEN and CDR2 as SYDVKM. CDR3 amino acids: CASSLPTGQYEQYF. The CDR3 DNA reads TGTGCCAGCAGTCTCCCGACAGGGCAGTACGAGCAGTACTTC.

This chain joins TRBV6-5 and TRBJ2-1, with TRBD2 matching over 8 bases. Germline trimming cut 6 bases from V and 0 bases from J; bases unmatched to any gene: 4. Germline loops: CDR1 MNHEY, CDR2 SVGAGI. The CDR3 has 15 residues. The CDR3 DNA sequence: TGTGCCAGCAGCCGGGGGGGGACCTCCTACAATGAGCAGTTCTTC. Translation: CASSRGGTSYNEQFF.

This clone has only one observation. This chain connects TRBV29-1 to TRBJ1-1; TRBD1 might be the D (6 bases). The CDR3 contains 12 residues. Per the germline V gene, CDR1 is SQVTM and CDR2 is ANQGSEA. V was clipped by 7 bases and J by 7 bases, with 16 bases between them. The CDR3 sequence is CSAEWGAGEAFF. For the CDR3, the DNA is TGCAGCGCCGAATGGGGGGCGGGTGAAGCTTTCTTT. The full variable domain, completed using reference TRBV29-1 and TRBJ1-1, is SAVISQKPSRDICQRGTSLTIQCQVDSQVTMMFWYRQQPGQSLTLIATANQGSEATYESGFVIDKFPISRPNLTFSTLTVSNMSPEDSSIYLCSAEWGAGEAFFGQGTRLTVV.

This chain links TRBV28 with TRBJ2-2; D uncertain. The germline V gene encodes CDR1 MDHEN and CDR2 SYDVKM. With 3 bases removed from V and 5 bases from J, the gap between germline ends came to 7 bases. The CDR3 has 13 amino acids. The CDR3 here is CASSFWDTGELFF. The CDR3 DNA follows: TGTGCCAGCAGTTTTTGGGATACCGGGGAGCTGTTTTTT.

The CDR3 nucleotides read TGTGCCAGCAGCCTCTTCGGGACTAGCGGTTCCTACGAGCAGTACTTC. It encodes CASSLFGTSGSYEQYF. The J gene is TRBJ2-7, the V gene TRBV11-2, with 11 bases that match TRBD2. The germline gives CDR1 SGHAT, CDR2 FQNNGV. Trimming at V came to 5 bases and at J to 1 base, leaving 7 bases not matched to a gene. The CDR3 is 16 residues long.

Comments on this clone: A read error may account for a junction end that differs from germline. This chain uses TRBV7-9 with TRBJ1-2; no clear D. The CDR3 is 14 residues long. Germline V gives CDR1 SEHNR, CDR2 FQNEAQ (reference sequence). CDR3 nucleotide sequence: TGTGCCAGCAGTTTAGTTACACTCGTCTATGGCTACACCTTC. It encodes CASSLVTLVYGYTF.

This chain joins TRBV12-5 and TRBJ2-5, with TRBD1 matching over 10 bases. Germline V gene data show CDR1 as LGHNT and CDR2 as FRNRAP. There are 16 residues in the CDR3. V lost 5 bases and J lost 5; bases outside the gene matches: 11. Here the CDR3 reads CASGPTRQGARETQYF. The DNA for the CDR3 is TGTGCTAGTGGTCCCACCAGACAGGGGGCCCGGGAGACCCAGTACTTC.

This clone was seen more than once but under ten times. The V gene is TRBV5-1, the J gene TRBJ2-1, with a tentative D call TRBD2 (5 bases). The germline V gene has CDR1 SGHRS and CDR2 YFSETQ. V lost 3 bases to trimming and J lost 3 bases, with 16 bases between them. There are 16 residues in the CDR3. CDR3 in amino acids: CASSSSLATIYNEQFF. CDR3 bases: TGCGCCAGCAGCTCCTCTCTAGCAACTATCTACAATGAGCAGTTCTTC.

This clone was counted a single time. The chain joins TRBV6-6 to TRBJ2-5; D is unresolved. The CDR3 has 14 residues. Trimming pared 6 bases from V and 1 base from J, leaving 12 bases between. The V gene's germline CDR1 is MNHNY and CDR2 SVGAGI (reference sequence). CDR3: CASSASMFQETQYF. The CDR3 DNA follows: TGTGCCAGCAGCGCCTCCATGTTCCAAGAGACCCAGTACTTC.

This chain links TRBV7-8 with TRBJ1-2; 7 nucleotides agree with TRBD1. The CDR3 loop spans 14 amino acids. CDR1 and CDR2 (germline): SGHVS, FQNEAQ. J lost 4 bases, V lost 6 bases, and 8 bases had no gene match. The CDR3 DNA reads TGTGCCAGCAGTTCCACAGGGGTGGGCTATGGCTACACCTTC. Its translation is CASSSTGVGYGYTF.

This clone occurred a few times. The J gene is TRBJ1-2, the V gene TRBV6-1, with D unresolved. V lost 2 bases to trimming and J lost 7 bases, with 20 bases between them. Looked up from germline, CDR1 is MNHNS and CDR2 is SASEGT. The CDR3 has 16 amino acids. DNA for the CDR3: TGTGCCAGCAGTGAACACGCCCCTGGGGAGGTCGGTGGCTACACCTTC. Encoded protein: CASSEHAPGEVGGYTF.

This sequence joins TRBV6-1 and TRBJ2-2; perhaps TRBD1 as D (6 bases). V gave up 6 bases and J gave up 2 bases, with 13 bases separating them. CDR1 MNHNS and CDR2 SASEGT come from the germline V gene. CDR3 length: 15 residues. The CDR3 nucleotides are TGTGCCAGCAGCGCCGACAGGACTAACACCGGGGAGCTGTTTTTT. Its protein product is CASSADRTNTGELFF.

There are a few counts of this clone. The V gene is TRBV27, the J gene TRBJ2-5, with a weak D call TRBD1 (6 bases). CDR3 length equals 13 residues. Trimming left V 4 bases short and J 4 bases short, with 10 bases between. Germline-derived CDR1 and CDR2 are MNHEY and SMNVEV (reference sequence). The CDR3 sequence is CASSWGRGETQYF. CDR3 nucleotides: TGTGCCAGCAGTTGGGGGCGCGGAGAGACCCAGTACTTC.

The rearrangement uses TRBV6-1 and TRBJ2-5; tentative D call: TRBD2 (7 bases). Trimming took off 4 bases at V and 5 bases at J, with 20 bases between the two ends. The CDR3 length is 16 residues. Germline V gene lookup returns CDR1 MNHNS and CDR2 SASEGT. CDR3 sequence: CASSAWRGRQMETQYF. For the CDR3, the DNA is TGTGCCAGCAGTGCTTGGCGGGGGCGCCAGATGGAGACCCAGTACTTC.